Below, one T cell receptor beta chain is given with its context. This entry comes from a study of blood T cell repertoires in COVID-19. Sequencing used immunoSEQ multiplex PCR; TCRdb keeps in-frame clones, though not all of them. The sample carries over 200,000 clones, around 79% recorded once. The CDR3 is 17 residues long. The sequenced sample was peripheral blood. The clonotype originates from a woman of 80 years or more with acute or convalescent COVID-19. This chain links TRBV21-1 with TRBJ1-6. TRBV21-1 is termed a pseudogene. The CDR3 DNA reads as TGTGCCAGCAGCAAATCGCCGGTCCTCTCCTATAATTCACCCCTCCACTTT. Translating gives CASSKSPVLSYNSPLHF.